This passage covers 20 T cell receptor beta chains from one sample sequenced in a study of identical twins. TCRdb processed the 5' RACE reads anew with MiXCR; each CDR3 protein has one entry. Among 400,000 to 500,000 distinct CDR3 sequences listed, less than 20% were seen once. Input material: naive T cells sorted from blood. Every receptor here comes from a man aged 45-60 years in good health.

This clonotype was recorded at least ten times. The rearrangement joins TRBV5-1 to TRBJ2-7, with D possibly being TRBD1 or TRBD2 (5 bases each). V was pared by 5 bases and J by 5 bases, with 20 bases between. Germline V gives CDR1 SGHRS, CDR2 YFSETQ. The CDR3 has 15 amino acids. The CDR3, as DNA: TGCGCCAGCAGGCGGGCCCGGGACCGATCCCACGAGCAGTACTTC. This codes for CASRRARDRSHEQYF. The full variable domain, rest sourced from reference TRBV5-1 and TRBJ2-7, is KAGVTQTPRYLIKTRGQQVTLSCSPISGHRSVSWYQQTPGQGLQFLFEYFSETQRNKGNFPGRFSGRQFSNSRSEMNVSTLELGDSALYLCASRRARDRSHEQYFGPGTRLTVT.

V gene TRBV12-3 or TRBV12-4 combines with J gene TRBJ2-5, with D tentatively TRBD1 (6 bases). V gave up 5 bases and J gave up 2 bases, with 12 bases separating them. This CDR3 comprises 14 residues. CDR3 loop: CASSAGQLQETQYF. CDR3 nucleotide sequence: TGTGCCAGCAGTGCCGGACAGCTACAAGAGACCCAGTACTTC.

This clonotype was observed a few times. The rearrangement uses TRBV24-1 and TRBJ1-1, with a possible D match to TRBD1 (5 bases). Germline loops: CDR1 KGHDR, CDR2 SFDVKD. V was clipped by 4 bases and J by 5 bases, with 10 bases between them. The CDR3 spans 13 residues. CDR3 sequence: CATSDEGWTEAFF. CDR3 in DNA: TGTGCCACCAGTGACGAGGGGTGGACTGAAGCTTTCTTT.

This clonotype was seen a few times. Here the CDR3 reads CSATNPGDGGNTIYF. For the CDR3, the DNA is TGCAGTGCCACCAACCCAGGGGACGGAGGAAACACCATATATTTT. The chain employs TRBV20-1 and TRBJ1-3; perhaps TRBD1 as D (6 bases). V dropped 6 bases and J dropped 4 bases, with 19 bases sitting between them. The CDR3 is 15 residues long. Per the germline V gene, CDR1 is DFQATT and CDR2 is SNEGSKA (reference sequence).

The rearrangement links TRBV6-4 to TRBJ2-3, with a tentative D call TRBD2 (5 bases). Germline values: CDR1 MRHNA, CDR2 SNTAGT. The CDR3 runs to 14 residues. Trimming took 2 bases from V and 0 from J, leaving 6 bases between them. DNA of the CDR3: TGTGCCAGCAGTGACCCGGGGAGCACAGATACGCAGTATTTT. It yields the protein CASSDPGSTDTQYF.

The chain couples TRBV7-8 to TRBJ2-3; 9 bases agree with TRBD1. Germline V gene data show CDR1 as SGHVS and CDR2 as FQNEAQ. V dropped 5 bases and J dropped 2; count of bases not matched to a gene: 14. This CDR3 is 18 amino acids long. This CDR3 reads CASSTRTGVNVYTDTQYF. In DNA form, the CDR3 reads TGTGCCAGCAGCACACGGACAGGGGTAAACGTTTACACAGATACGCAGTATTTT. Looking up the rest from reference TRBV7-8 and TRBJ2-3 gives the full variable domain: GAGVSQSPRYKVAKRGQDVALRCDPISGHVSLFWYQQALGQGPEFLTYFQNEAQLDKSGLPSDRFFAERPEGSVSTLKIQRTQQEDSAVYLCASSTRTGVNVYTDTQYFGPGTRLTVL.

The sample holds a few counts of this clonotype. CDR3 protein: CASSPRDRGQRRELFF. The CDR3 bases are TGTGCCAGCAGTCCCCGGGACAGGGGGCAAAGGAGGGAGCTGTTTTTT. This chain joins TRBV12-3 or TRBV12-4 and TRBJ2-2; 12 bases are a match to TRBD1. After removal of 5 bases from V and 9 bases from J, the junction contained 10 bases not matched to a gene. CDR3 size: 16 residues.

This clonotype came up a few times. The CDR3 here is CSAPDLRSGNTIYF. In nucleotides, the CDR3 is TGCAGTGCTCCCGACCTGCGATCTGGAAACACCATATATTTT. V gene TRBV20-1 combines with J gene TRBJ1-3; D gene uncertain. V was shortened by 5 bases and J by 1 base, with 12 bases between the two germline ends. The CDR3 has 14 residues. Germline loops: CDR1 DFQATT, CDR2 SNEGSKA (reference sequence).

Only a few counts were recorded for this clonotype. This chain links TRBV6-2 or TRBV6-3 with TRBJ2-1; 9 bases are shared with TRBD2. This CDR3 region has 16 residues. The germline V gene encodes CDR1 MNHEY and CDR2 SVGEGT. The J segment lost 9 bases and the V segment lost 1 base, leaving 10 bases of the junction unmatched. The CDR3 reads CASSYFGASGTGEQFF. Here the CDR3 DNA reads TGTGCCAGCAGTTACTTCGGGGCTAGCGGGACGGGTGAGCAGTTCTTC.

This clonotype was recorded a few times. The chain joins TRBV18 to TRBJ2-5; D might be TRBD1 (6 bases). V dropped 6 bases and J dropped 1 base, with 15 bases sitting between them. Per the germline V gene, CDR1 is KGHSH and CDR2 is LQKENI. CDR3 size: 15 residues. CDR3 nucleotides: TGTGCCAGCTCCCTCACAGGGTCTGTCCAAGAGACCCAGTACTTC. This translates into CASSLTGSVQETQYF.

The sample holds many counts of this clonotype. The chain is built from TRBV3-1 and TRBJ2-7; 13 nucleotides align to TRBD2. The CDR3 totals 15 residues. V lost 4 bases to trimming and J lost 3 bases; unmatched junction nucleotides: 3. Germline V gene sequence: CDR1 LGHDT, CDR2 YNNKEL (reference sequence). CDR3 DNA sequence: TGTGCCAGCAGCCCACTAGCGGGAGGGTACTACGAGCAGTACTTC. Translated, it gives CASSPLAGGYYEQYF.

The table lists this clonotype with many counts. V gene TRBV20-1 combines with J gene TRBJ2-3; 7 bases match TRBD2. The V segment lost 5 bases and the J segment 8 bases; nucleotides outside the gene matches: 19. CDR3 length equals 16 residues. Germline assignment: CDR1 DFQATT and CDR2 SNEGSKA (reference sequence). The CDR3 DNA is TGCAGTGCTTCATACGACTTTGCGGGAGATGGGGGTACGCAGTATTTT. This gives the protein CSASYDFAGDGGTQYF.

This clonotype appeared many times. The chain carries TRBV4-2 and TRBJ2-7; maybe TRBD2 (5 bases). Germline V gene sequence: CDR1 LGHNA, CDR2 YNFKEQ. V was trimmed by 0 bases and J by 4 bases, leaving 10 bases between them. The CDR3 has 14 residues. CDR3 amino acids: CASSQDLEGYEQYF. CDR3 sequence (DNA): TGTGCCAGCAGCCAAGATCTCGAGGGATACGAGCAGTACTTC.

The table lists this clonotype with a few counts. For the CDR3, the DNA is TGCAGTGCTGCCAAGGGGGGCAGCAATCAGCCCCAGCATTTT. The encoded protein is CSAAKGGSNQPQHF. The rearrangement links TRBV20-1 to TRBJ1-5, with D possibly TRBD1 on 6 matching bases. This CDR3 region has 14 residues. Germline values: CDR1 DFQATT, CDR2 SNEGSKA (reference sequence). V lost 5 bases and J lost 1, with 12 bases in between.

The chain joins TRBV20-1 to TRBJ2-3; 9 bases line up with TRBD2. V trimming: 3 bases; J trimming: 4 bases; junction bases outside the gene matches: 5. The CDR3 loop spans 14 amino acids. The V gene's germline CDR1 is DFQATT and CDR2 SNEGSKA (reference sequence). The CDR3 bases are TGCAGTGCTAGGCTAGCGGGGCTCCCAGATACGCAGTATTTT. Translating it yields CSARLAGLPDTQYF.

The table lists this clonotype with a few counts. This rearrangement joins TRBV29-1 to TRBJ1-2, with a weak D call TRBD1 (5 bases). Germline V gene sequence: CDR1 SQVTM, CDR2 ANQGSEA. This CDR3 contains 11 residues. V dropped 6 bases and J dropped 6 bases, with 11 bases sitting between them. CDR3 bases: TGCAGCGTGACCGGGACCCATGGCTACACCTTC. This sequence encodes CSVTGTHGYTF. The full variable domain, completed using reference TRBV29-1 and TRBJ1-2, is SAVISQKPSRDICQRGTSLTIQCQVDSQVTMMFWYRQQPGQSLTLIATANQGSEATYESGFVIDKFPISRPNLTFSTLTVSNMSPEDSSIYLCSVTGTHGYTFGSGTRLTVV.

The CDR3 bases are TGTGCCAGCAGCCCATCTGGGATAATGCCCTACAATGAGCAGTTCTTC. As protein: CASSPSGIMPYNEQFF. The chain carries TRBV7-9 and TRBJ2-1, with D unclear. This CDR3 region has 16 residues. Germline V lookup: CDR1 SEHNR, CDR2 FQNEAQ (reference sequence). The ends were cut back, 5 bases at V and 2 bases at J, with 16 bases in the middle.

The chain employs TRBV4-3 and TRBJ2-3; tentatively, D is TRBD1 (5 bases). The CDR3 runs to 17 residues. The V gene lost 0 bases and the J gene lost 1 base, with 14 bases spanning the gap. Germline loops: CDR1 LGHNA, CDR2 YSLEER. CDR3 coding DNA: TGCGCCAGCAGCCAAGATTGGGGCGACCGGGGCACAGATACGCAGTATTTT. Protein sequence: CASSQDWGDRGTDTQYF.

In this sample, this clonotype turned up a few times. The rearrangement links TRBV7-2 to TRBJ1-2, with 12 bases aligning to TRBD1. The length of the CDR3 is 16 residues. With 5 bases clipped from V and 4 bases from J, the junction kept 8 bases outside the gene matches. Germline V lookup: CDR1 SGHTA, CDR2 FQGNSA. The CDR3 here is CASSGAGTGGVYGYTF. In DNA, the CDR3 is TGTGCCAGCAGCGGGGCCGGGACAGGGGGCGTCTATGGCTACACCTTC.

The V call is TRBV6-5, the J call TRBJ2-3; TRBD2 is a possible D gene (6 bases). CDR3 length: 15 amino acids. Germline CDR1 and CDR2: MNHEY and SVGAGI. V shed 2 bases and J shed 1 base, with 10 bases lying between them. The CDR3 reads CASSYNWRGTDTQYF. The CDR3 bases are TGTGCCAGCAGTTACAATTGGAGGGGCACAGATACGCAGTATTTT.